This T cell receptor beta chain was captured by sequencing in a study of regulatory T cells in long-lasting Graves disease. Study conclusions and caveats: Sharing of public clonotypes was greater in persistent patients (under 3,000) than in new patients (about 970). Persistent Graves' disease cases displayed lower TCR diversity than newly diagnosed ones.

Time point defined: persistent/refractory GD, antithyroid drugs over 5 years with positive TRAb. PBMCs were the source of the RNA used for TCR sequencing. Trimming took off 2 bases at V and 7 bases at J, with 14 bases between the two ends. The CDR3 runs to 15 residues. The germline gives CDR1 SNHLY, CDR2 FYNNEI. This clonotype was seen many times. Its antigen is still unknown. Arm-PCR of CDR3 regions and iRepertoire HTBI primers were used to build TCR beta libraries. MiXCR, applied by TCRdb to the multiplex PCR reads, yields one record per CDR3 protein. The table lists around 500,000 distinct CDR3 sequences, around 20% of them singletons.

Sequenced here: peripheral blood mononuclear cells (PBMCs), sampled when the disease was refractory, from a patient treated with antithyroid drugs. The chain recombines TRBV2 with TRBJ2-2; D gene uncertain. The origin of this receptor is a female donor with Graves disease. The CDR3 loop reads CASSERLFVGGELFF. In nucleotides, the CDR3 is TGTGCCAGCAGTGAAAGGTTATTCGTCGGCGGGGAGCTGTTTTTT.